This T cell receptor (beta chain) stems from a study of CD8 T cells in ankylosing spondylitis. This clonotype was detected once. Its matching antigen is unknown. Study results and limitations: Relatively scarce in peripheral blood, disease-linked clones were CD8+.

As the method for making TCR beta libraries, quantitative 5'-RACE with molecular barcodes was used. TCRdb re-called the 5' RACE reads with MiXCR, one entry per CDR3 protein. The sample includes about 120,000 distinct CDR3 sequences, roughly 13% of them seen just once. The V gene lost 3 bases and the J gene lost 9 bases, with 11 bases spanning the gap. The length of the CDR3 is 13 residues. What was sequenced was blood, either unsorted or a sorted T cell fraction (not recorded which). The receptor was derived from a female donor with ankylosing spondylitis or in good health (not recorded which). The rearrangement links TRBV12-3 or TRBV12-4 to TRBJ2-2; D not certain. CDR3 protein: CASSFHENRELFF. The CDR3 nucleotides read TGTGCCAGCAGTTTTCATGAGAATCGGGAGCTGTTTTTT.